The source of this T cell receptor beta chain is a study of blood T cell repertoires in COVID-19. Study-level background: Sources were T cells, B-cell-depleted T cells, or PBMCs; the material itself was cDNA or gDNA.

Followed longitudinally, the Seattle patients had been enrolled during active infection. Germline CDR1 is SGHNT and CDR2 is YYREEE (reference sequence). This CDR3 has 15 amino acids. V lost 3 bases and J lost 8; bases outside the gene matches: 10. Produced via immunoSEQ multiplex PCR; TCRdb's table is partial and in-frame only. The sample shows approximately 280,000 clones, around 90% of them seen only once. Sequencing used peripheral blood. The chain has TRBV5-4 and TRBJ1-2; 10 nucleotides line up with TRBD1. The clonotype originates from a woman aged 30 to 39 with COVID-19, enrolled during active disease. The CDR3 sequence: CASSSTDRGRGGYTF. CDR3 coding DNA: TGTGCCAGCAGCTCAACTGACAGGGGGCGAGGCGGCTACACCTTC.